This record covers a single TCR beta chain. Its antigen is currently unknown. This record comes from a study of T cell responses to AZD1222 COVID-19 vaccine. Data came from immunoSEQ multiplex PCR; TCRdb stores just in-frame clones and leaves some out. The sample includes about 88,000 clones, under 95% of them seen just once. V gave up 3 bases and J gave up 6 bases, with 9 bases separating them. The CDR3 runs 13 residues. Germline V gives CDR1 KGHSH, CDR2 LQKENI. Study results and limitations: Baseline seropositivity occurred in only six AZD1222 recipients. Samples come after the peak T cell response, not at day 14. The span of vaccine-associated CD4 TCRs extended across spike, with dominance at 160-218 and 743-854.

This TCR derives from an adult in good health. Source: peripheral blood, taken on day 0 of MenACWY control vaccination. The V call is TRBV18, the J call TRBJ2-1; maybe TRBD1 (5 bases). In nucleotides, the CDR3 is TGTGCCAGCTCACCTTCAGGGTCCAATGAGCAGTTCTTC. Translating gives CASSPSGSNEQFF.